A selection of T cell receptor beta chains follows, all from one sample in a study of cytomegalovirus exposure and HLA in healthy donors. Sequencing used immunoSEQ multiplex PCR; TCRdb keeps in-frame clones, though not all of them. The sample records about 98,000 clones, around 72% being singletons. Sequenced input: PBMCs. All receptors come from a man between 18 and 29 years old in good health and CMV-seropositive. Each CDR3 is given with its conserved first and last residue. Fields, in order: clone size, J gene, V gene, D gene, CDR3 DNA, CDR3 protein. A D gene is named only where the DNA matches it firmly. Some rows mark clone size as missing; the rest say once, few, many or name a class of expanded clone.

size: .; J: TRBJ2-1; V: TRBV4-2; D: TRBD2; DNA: TGTGCCAGCAGCCAAGATGATAGCGGGGGGGCCAATGAGCAGTTCTTC; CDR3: CASSQDDSGGANEQFF
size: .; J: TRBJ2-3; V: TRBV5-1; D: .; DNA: TGCGCCAGCAGCTTGAGGGACTCAAACACAGATACGCAGTATTTT; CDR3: CASSLRDSNTDTQYF
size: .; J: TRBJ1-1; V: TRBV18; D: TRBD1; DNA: TGTGCCAGCTCAACATTCCTGCGGGACAGAGAGCGCACTGAAGCTTTCTTT; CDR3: CASSTFLRDRERTEAFF
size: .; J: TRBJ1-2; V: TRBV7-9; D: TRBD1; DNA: TGTGCCAGCACCCAAACACAGGGGGCTAACTATGGCTACACCTTC; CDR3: CASTQTQGANYGYTF
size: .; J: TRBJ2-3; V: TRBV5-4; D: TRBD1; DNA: TGTGCCAGCAGCTTGGTCGGACAGGGGAGCACAGATACGCAGTATTTT; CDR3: CASSLVGQGSTDTQYF
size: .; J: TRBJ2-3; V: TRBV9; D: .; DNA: TGTGCCAGCAGCGTAATCGGGGAAAGTGTGAGCACAGATACGCAGTATTTT; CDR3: CASSVIGESVSTDTQYF
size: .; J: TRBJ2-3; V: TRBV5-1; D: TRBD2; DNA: TGCGCCAGCAGCCCGGAGTGGCGGGGGGGGATAGATACGCAGTATTTT; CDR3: CASSPEWRGGIDTQYF
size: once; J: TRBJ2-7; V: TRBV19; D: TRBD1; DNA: TGTGCCAGTAGTATAGAGACAGGGAAAAGCTACGAGCAGTACTTC; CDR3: CASSIETGKSYEQYF
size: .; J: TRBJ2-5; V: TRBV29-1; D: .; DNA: TGCAGCGTTGGATCGATGAGGGAGCAGTACTTC; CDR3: CSVGSMREQYF
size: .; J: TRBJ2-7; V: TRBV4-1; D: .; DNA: TGCGCCAGCAGCCCCGTTAGCTCCTACGAGCAGTACTTC; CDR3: CASSPVSSYEQYF
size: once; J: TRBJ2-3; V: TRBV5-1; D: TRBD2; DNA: TGCGCCAGCAGTGGGACTAGCGCCAGTGGGGGTACGCAGTATTTT; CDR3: CASSGTSASGGTQYF
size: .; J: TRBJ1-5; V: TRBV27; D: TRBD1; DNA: TGTGCCAGCAGAGGAAACGGACAGGGCAGGACTCAGCCCCAGCATTTT; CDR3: CASRGNGQGRTQPQHF
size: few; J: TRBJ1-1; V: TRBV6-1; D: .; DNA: TGTGCCAGCATAAGTCGCGGGAACACTGAAGCTTTCTTT; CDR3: CASISRGNTEAFF
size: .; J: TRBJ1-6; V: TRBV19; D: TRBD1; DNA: TGTGCCAGTAGTACCCAGGGACAGGGAAATTCACCCCTCCACTTT; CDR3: CASSTQGQGNSPLHF
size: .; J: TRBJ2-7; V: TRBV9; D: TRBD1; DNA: TGTGCCAGCAGCGCCGGGTGGGACAGGCCCGAGCAGTACTTC; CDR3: CASSAGWDRPEQYF
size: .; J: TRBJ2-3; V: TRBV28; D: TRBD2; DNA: TGTGCCAGCCGGATGGGGGACTATAACACAGATACGCAGTATTTT; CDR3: CASRMGDYNTDTQYF
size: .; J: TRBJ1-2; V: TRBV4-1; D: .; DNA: TGCGCCAGCAGCGGGCAGGCCTCTCAAGACTATGGCTACACCTTC; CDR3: CASSGQASQDYGYTF
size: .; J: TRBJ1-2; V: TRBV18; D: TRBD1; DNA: TGTGCCAGCTCAGCGGGACAGGGTTTCTATGGCTACACCTTC; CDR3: CASSAGQGFYGYTF
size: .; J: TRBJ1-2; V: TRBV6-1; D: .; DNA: TGTGCCAGCCGGGGAGGGTTTTATGGCTACACCTTC; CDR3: CASRGGFYGYTF
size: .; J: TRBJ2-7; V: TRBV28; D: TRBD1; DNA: TGTGCCAGCAGTCTCTTCGGGACAGGGGTTACCTACGAGCAGTACTTC; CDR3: CASSLFGTGVTYEQYF
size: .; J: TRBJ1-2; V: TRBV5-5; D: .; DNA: TGTGCCAGCAGCCGAACAGTATATGGCTACACCTTC; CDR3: CASSRTVYGYTF
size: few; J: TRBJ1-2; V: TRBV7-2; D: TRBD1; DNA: TGTGCCAGCAGCTACGGGACAGGGAATGGCTACACCTTC; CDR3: CASSYGTGNGYTF
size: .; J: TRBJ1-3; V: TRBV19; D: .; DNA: TGTGCCAGTAGTCCGCGACAGACTCCTGGAAACACCATATATTTT; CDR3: CASSPRQTPGNTIYF
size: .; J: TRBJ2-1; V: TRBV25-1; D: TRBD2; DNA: TGTGCCAGCAGTGAATTTCTCAGTAGCGGGGAGCAGTTCTTC; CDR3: CASSEFLSSGEQFF
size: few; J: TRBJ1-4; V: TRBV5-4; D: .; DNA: TGTGCCAGCAGCCGCGGGGGACCTAATGAAAAACTGTTTTTT; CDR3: CASSRGGPNEKLFF
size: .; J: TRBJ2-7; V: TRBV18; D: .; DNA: TGTGCCAGCTCACCACCTCGCCCAGGGAACCACGAGCAGTACTTC; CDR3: CASSPPRPGNHEQYF
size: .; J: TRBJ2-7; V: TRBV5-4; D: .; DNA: TGTGCCAGCAGCGTGGACCAGTACGAGCAGTACTTC; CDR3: CASSVDQYEQYF
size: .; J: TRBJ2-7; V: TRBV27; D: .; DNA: TGTGCCAGCAGTTTTAACGCGGGGAGTACTGCCGAGCAGTACTTC; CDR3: CASSFNAGSTAEQYF
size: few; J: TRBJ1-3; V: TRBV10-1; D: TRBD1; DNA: TGCGCCAAATTACAGGGGATTAGTTTCGGGGACTCTGGAAACACCATATATTTT; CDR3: CAKLQGISFGDSGNTIYF
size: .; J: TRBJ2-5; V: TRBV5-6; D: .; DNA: TGTGCCAGCAGCTTAATATCCGACGGGCAAGAGACCCAGTACTTC; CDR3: CASSLISDGQETQYF
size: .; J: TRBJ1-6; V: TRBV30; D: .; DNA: TGTGCCTGGAAATCCAGGGGCACCTATAATTCACCCCTCCACTTT; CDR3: CAWKSRGTYNSPLHF
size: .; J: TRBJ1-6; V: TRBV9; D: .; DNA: TGTGCCAGCAGCCCCGACAGCTATTCACCCCTCCACTTT; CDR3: CASSPDSYSPLHF
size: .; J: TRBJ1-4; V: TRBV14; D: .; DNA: TGTGCCAGCAGCCAAGAGGGAGGGGGTGAAAAACTGTTTTTT; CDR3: CASSQEGGGEKLFF
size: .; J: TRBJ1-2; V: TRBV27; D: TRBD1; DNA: TGTGCCAGCAGTTTAGGGGGCGGGACAGGATATGGCTACACCTTC; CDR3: CASSLGGGTGYGYTF
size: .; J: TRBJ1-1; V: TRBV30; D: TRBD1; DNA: TGTGCCTGGAGTGTCCAGGGGGCTGTAGGAGCTTTCTTT; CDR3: CAWSVQGAVGAFF
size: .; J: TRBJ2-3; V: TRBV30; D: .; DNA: TGTGCCTGGAGTTCCGCCAGGGTTCGGACGGCCGGAGATACGCAGTATTTT; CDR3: CAWSSARVRTAGDTQYF
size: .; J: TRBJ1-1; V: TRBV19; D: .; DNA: TGTGCCAGTAGTACAACGTCAACTATGAACACTGAAGCTTTCTTT; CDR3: CASSTTSTMNTEAFF
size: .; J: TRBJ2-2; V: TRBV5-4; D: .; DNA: TGTGCCAGCAGCTTTCGGGTTGCGAACACCGGGGAGCTGTTTTTT; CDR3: CASSFRVANTGELFF
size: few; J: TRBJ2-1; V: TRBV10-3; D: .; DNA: TGTGCCATCGGTGCGGCCATGGGAGATGAGCAGTTCTTC; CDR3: CAIGAAMGDEQFF
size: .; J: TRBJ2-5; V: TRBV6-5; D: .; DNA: TGTGCCAGCAGCTCAGGGGGGCTACTCCAAGAGACCCAGTACTTC; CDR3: CASSSGGLLQETQYF
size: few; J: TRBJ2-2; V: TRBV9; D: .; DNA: TGTGCCAGCAGCGTAGGGACAGAGAACACCGGGGAGCTGTTTTTT; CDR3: CASSVGTENTGELFF
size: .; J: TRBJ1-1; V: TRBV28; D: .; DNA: TGTGCCAGCAGTTTATTCTTGTCGGGAACTGAAGCTTTCTTT; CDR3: CASSLFLSGTEAFF